This TCR beta chain was identified in a study of glioma-infiltrating T cells after dendritic cell vaccination. Looking at the study overall: Between the early 2000s and the early 2010s, patients got autologous tumor lysate-pulsed dendritic cell vaccines. Study-level results: Estimated pretreatment TIL content predicted outcome after dendritic cell vaccination.

The CDR3 is 15 amino acids. The V end was cut by 2 bases, the J end by 7 bases, with 14 bases between. Germline-derived CDR1 and CDR2 are MGHDK and SYGVNS. This clone was seen a single time. Its antigen is unidentified. TCRB CDR3 was amplified from 2 ug genomic DNA or less. Assay: immunoSEQ multiplex PCR; the TCRdb copy retains only in-frame clones and omits some. The sample contains around 92,000 clones, around 80% of which appear only once. The time point: after dendritic cell vaccination, including at tumor progression/relapse. The source of this sequence is a human donor with glioblastoma. Material: blood, obtained after dendritic cell vaccination. This chain joins TRBV25-1 and TRBJ2-2; D is perhaps TRBD1 (5 bases). CDR3 DNA: TGTGCCAGCAGTGAAAATAGGCAGGGAAGCGGGGAGCTGTTTTTT. Protein sequence: CASSENRQGSGELFF.